These T cell receptor beta chains were read from a single sample in a study of blood T cell repertoires in COVID-19. Generated by immunoSEQ multiplex PCR, the TCRdb table keeps only in-frame clones and is missing some. The table records about 43,000 clones, roughly 87% of them present only once. Specimen: peripheral blood. These receptors were taken from a woman in her fifties or sixties with acute or convalescent COVID-19. Each CDR3 is given with its conserved first and last residue. D genes are given only for firm matches. Size values are once, few and many counts, or a class for expanded clones, and some rows have none.

CDR3: CSASRTGHGYTF; DNA: TGCAGTGCTAGTAGGACAGGCCATGGCTACACCTTC; J: TRBJ1-2; size: .; V: TRBV20-1; D: TRBD1; length: 12
CDR3: CASRAEGQNTEAFF; DNA: TGTGCCAGCAGAGCCGAGGGACAGAACACTGAAGCTTTCTTT; J: TRBJ1-1; size: few; V: TRBV2; D: .; length: 14
CDR3: CASRAGGGNTGELFF; DNA: TGTGCCAGCAGGGCTGGTGGCGGGAACACCGGGGAGCTGTTTTTT; J: TRBJ2-2; size: .; V: TRBV6-5; D: .; length: 15
CDR3: CASSLTAGGHNEQFF; DNA: TGCGCCAGCAGCTTGACAGCCGGCGGGCACAATGAGCAGTTCTTC; J: TRBJ2-1; size: .; V: TRBV5-1; D: .; length: 15
CDR3: CASSSRGGRGYTF; DNA: TGTGCCAGCAGCTCTAGGGGAGGACGTGGCTACACCTTC; J: TRBJ1-2; size: .; V: TRBV5-4; D: .; length: 13
CDR3: CASSYSNYGYTF; DNA: TGTGCCAGCAGTTACAGCAACTATGGCTACACCTTC; J: TRBJ1-2; size: .; V: TRBV6-6; D: .; length: 12
CDR3: CASSLGQFNQPQHF; DNA: TGCGCCAGCAGCCTGGGACAGTTCAATCAGCCCCAGCATTTT; J: TRBJ1-5; size: .; V: TRBV5-1; D: TRBD1; length: 14
CDR3: CASSVGGEQYF; DNA: TGTGCCAGCAGCGTGGGGGGAGAGCAGTACTTC; J: TRBJ2-7; size: .; V: TRBV9; D: .; length: 11
CDR3: CASSGSGGADTQYF; DNA: TGTGCCAGCAGTGGTAGCGGGGGGGCGGATACGCAGTATTTT; J: TRBJ2-3; size: once; V: TRBV6-2/TRBV6-3; D: TRBD2; length: 14
CDR3: CASSKGYICRVDGHGNTEAFF; DNA: .; J: TRBJ1-1; size: .; V: TRBV21-1; D: .; length: 21
CDR3: CASSLAQGPSYNEQFF; DNA: TGTGCCAGCAGCTTAGCGCAGGGCCCCTCCTACAATGAGCAGTTCTTC; J: TRBJ2-1; size: .; V: TRBV7-8; D: .; length: 16
CDR3: CASSGDGLTYEQYF; DNA: TGTGCCAGCTCGGGGGACGGGTTAACCTACGAGCAGTACTTC; J: TRBJ2-7; size: .; V: TRBV27; D: .; length: 14
CDR3: CASSADSDIQYF; DNA: TGTGCCAGCAGCGCCGACAGCGACATTCAGTACTTC; J: TRBJ2-4; size: .; V: TRBV5-6; D: .; length: 12
CDR3: CASSGGEDQPQHF; DNA: TGTGCCAGCAGCGGGGGGGAGGATCAGCCCCAGCATTTT; J: TRBJ1-5; size: few; V: TRBV2; D: .; length: 13
CDR3: CSLYEVSGWGETQYF; DNA: TGCAGCCTATATGAGGTGTCAGGGTGGGGAGAGACCCAGTACTTC; J: TRBJ2-5; size: .; V: TRBV29-1; D: .; length: 15
CDR3: CASRTGGDTEAFF; DNA: TGTGCCAGTCGGACAGGGGGGGACACTGAAGCTTTCTTT; J: TRBJ1-1; size: .; V: TRBV19; D: TRBD1; length: 13
CDR3: CASSQFRGTDTQYF; DNA: TGTGCCAGCAGCCAATTCCGGGGTACAGATACGCAGTATTTT; J: TRBJ2-3; size: .; V: TRBV14; D: .; length: 14
CDR3: CAWRDRRNGNTIYF; DNA: TGTGCCTGGAGGGACAGGAGAAATGGAAACACCATATATTTT; J: TRBJ1-3; size: .; V: TRBV30; D: TRBD1; length: 14
CDR3: CASSPTGLYTEAFF; DNA: TGTGCCAGCTCACCCACAGGGTTATACACTGAAGCTTTCTTT; J: TRBJ1-1; size: .; V: TRBV18; D: .; length: 14
CDR3: CASSPRGGSYEQYF; DNA: TGTGCCAGCAGTCCCCGCGGGGGCTCCTACGAGCAGTACTTC; J: TRBJ2-7; size: few; V: TRBV11-3; D: TRBD2; length: 14
CDR3: CASSLGDNQPQHF; DNA: TGTGCCAGCAGCTTAGGAGACAATCAGCCCCAGCATTTT; J: TRBJ1-5; size: .; V: TRBV7-2; D: .; length: 13
CDR3: CASSQTAPNYGYTF; DNA: TGTGCCAGCAGCCAGACAGCGCCTAACTATGGCTACACCTTC; J: TRBJ1-2; size: .; V: TRBV3-1/TRBV3-2; D: .; length: 14
CDR3: CSGGGSSYEQYF; DNA: TGCAGCGGCGGGGGAAGCTCCTACGAGCAGTACTTC; J: TRBJ2-7; size: .; V: TRBV29-1; D: TRBD2; length: 12
CDR3: CASSETGAGTGELFF; DNA: TGTGCCAGCAGCGAAACAGGGGCGGGCACCGGGGAGCTGTTTTTT; J: TRBJ2-2; size: .; V: TRBV11-2; D: TRBD1; length: 15
CDR3: CASSMLGGYEQYF; DNA: TGTGCCAGTAGTATGTTGGGAGGGTACGAGCAGTACTTC; J: TRBJ2-7; size: .; V: TRBV19; D: TRBD2; length: 13
CDR3: CASSLSAGPDTQYF; DNA: TGTGCCAGCAGCTTATCCGCAGGCCCAGATACGCAGTATTTT; J: TRBJ2-3; size: .; V: TRBV13; D: .; length: 14
CDR3: CAWDRGGYGYTF; DNA: TGTGCCTGGGACAGGGGAGGCTATGGCTACACCTTC; J: TRBJ1-2; size: .; V: TRBV30; D: TRBD1; length: 12
CDR3: CASTGTSGTYEQYF; DNA: TGTGCCAGCACCGGGACTAGCGGGACCTACGAGCAGTACTTC; J: TRBJ2-7; size: .; V: TRBV2; D: TRBD2; length: 14
CDR3: CASKTGWGTYEQYF; DNA: TGTGCCAGTAAAACAGGGTGGGGAACCTACGAGCAGTACTTC; J: TRBJ2-7; size: .; V: TRBV19; D: .; length: 14
CDR3: CAIMDRGQEQYF; DNA: TGCGCCATCATGGACAGGGGGCAGGAGCAGTACTTC; J: TRBJ2-7; size: .; V: TRBV10-2; D: TRBD1; length: 12
CDR3: CASSLDRKNYGYTF; DNA: TGTGCCAGCAGCCTCGACAGGAAAAACTATGGCTACACCTTC; J: TRBJ1-2; size: once; V: TRBV5-5; D: .; length: 14
CDR3: CASSFSPGDIYEQYF; DNA: TGTGCCAGTAGTTTCTCCCCAGGGGATATTTACGAGCAGTACTTC; J: TRBJ2-7; size: .; V: TRBV19; D: .; length: 15
CDR3: CASSAGQDRSGANVLTF; DNA: TGTGCCAGTAGTGCGGGACAGGACCGCTCTGGGGCCAACGTCCTGACTTTC; J: TRBJ2-6; size: once; V: TRBV19; D: TRBD1; length: 17
CDR3: CASSIPGNQPQHF; DNA: TGTGCCAGCAGTATCCCAGGAAATCAGCCCCAGCATTTT; J: TRBJ1-5; size: .; V: TRBV12-3/TRBV12-4; D: .; length: 13
CDR3: CASSPGTGGDEQFF; DNA: TGTGCCAGCAGCCCAGGAACGGGGGGCGATGAGCAGTTCTTC; J: TRBJ2-1; size: .; V: TRBV6-2/TRBV6-3; D: .; length: 14
CDR3: CASSSPGLALSGELFF; DNA: TGTGCCAGCAGCTCCCCGGGACTAGCTTTGTCCGGGGAGCTGTTTTTT; J: TRBJ2-2; size: .; V: TRBV7-2; D: TRBD2; length: 16
CDR3: CAISAAGGTEAFF; DNA: TGTGCCATCAGCGCAGCCGGGGGGACTGAAGCTTTCTTT; J: TRBJ1-1; size: .; V: TRBV10-3; D: .; length: 13
CDR3: CASSSLQGEEAKLFF; DNA: TGCGCCAGCAGCTCACTACAGGGAGAAGAAGCAAAACTGTTTTTT; J: TRBJ1-4; size: .; V: TRBV5-1; D: .; length: 15
CDR3: CASSWAGSSTDTQYF; DNA: TGTGCCAGCAGTTGGGCAGGATCTAGCACAGATACGCAGTATTTT; J: TRBJ2-3; size: .; V: TRBV27; D: .; length: 15
CDR3: CASSSLTGHSEGKLFF; DNA: TGCGCCAGCAGCTCATTAACTGGGCACTCCGAGGGAAAACTGTTTTTT; J: TRBJ1-4; size: .; V: TRBV5-1; D: .; length: 16
CDR3: CSAGQGNTIYF; DNA: TGCAGTGCCGGACAGGGAAACACCATATATTTT; J: TRBJ1-3; size: .; V: TRBV20-1; D: .; length: 11